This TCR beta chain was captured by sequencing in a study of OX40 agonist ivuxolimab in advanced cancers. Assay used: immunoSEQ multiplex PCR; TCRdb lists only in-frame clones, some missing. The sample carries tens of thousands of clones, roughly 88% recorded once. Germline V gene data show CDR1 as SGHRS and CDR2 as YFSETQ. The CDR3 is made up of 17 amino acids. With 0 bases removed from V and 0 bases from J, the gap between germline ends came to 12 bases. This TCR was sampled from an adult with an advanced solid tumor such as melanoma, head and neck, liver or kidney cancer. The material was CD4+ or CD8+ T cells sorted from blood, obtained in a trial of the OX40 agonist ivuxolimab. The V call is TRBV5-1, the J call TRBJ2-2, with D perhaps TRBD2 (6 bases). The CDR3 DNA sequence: TGCGCCAGCAGCTTGGCCCCGGGACTGGCGAACACCGGGGAGCTGTTTTTT. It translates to CASSLAPGLANTGELFF.